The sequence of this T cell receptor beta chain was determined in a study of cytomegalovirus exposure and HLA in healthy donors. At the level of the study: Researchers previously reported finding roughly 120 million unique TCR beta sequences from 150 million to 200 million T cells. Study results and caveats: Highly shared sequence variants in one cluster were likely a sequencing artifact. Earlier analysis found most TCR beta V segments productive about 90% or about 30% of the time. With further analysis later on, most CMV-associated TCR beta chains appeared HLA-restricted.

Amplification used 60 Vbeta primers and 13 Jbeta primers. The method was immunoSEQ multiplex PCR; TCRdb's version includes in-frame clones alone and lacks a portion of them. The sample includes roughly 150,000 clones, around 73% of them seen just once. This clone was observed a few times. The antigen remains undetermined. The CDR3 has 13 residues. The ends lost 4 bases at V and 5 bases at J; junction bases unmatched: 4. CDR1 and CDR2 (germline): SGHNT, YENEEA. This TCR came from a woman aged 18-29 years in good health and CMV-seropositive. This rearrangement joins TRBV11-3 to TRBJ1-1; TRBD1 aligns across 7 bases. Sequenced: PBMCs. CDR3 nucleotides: TGTGCCAGCAGCTCGACAGGGAGAACTGAAGCTTTCTTT. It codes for CASSSTGRTEAFF.